This T cell receptor beta chain was captured in a study of T cell responses to AZD1222 COVID-19 vaccine. Germline V gene sequence: CDR1 SGHAT, CDR2 FQNNGV. J gave up 2 bases and V 5 bases, and 2 bases lay outside the gene matches. CDR3 length: 14 amino acids. Assay used: immunoSEQ multiplex PCR; TCRdb lists only in-frame clones, some missing. The sample gives roughly 180,000 clones, around nine tenths of which show up once; approximately 0.5% is in the top ten. This TCR was sampled from an adult in good health. The specimen was peripheral blood, collected on day 0 of AZD1222 vaccination. The V gene is TRBV11-2, the J gene TRBJ2-5; 10 positions match TRBD2. DNA of the CDR3: TGTGCCAGCAGCCCAGCGGGAGGGCAAGAGACCCAGTACTTC. It codes for CASSPAGGQETQYF.